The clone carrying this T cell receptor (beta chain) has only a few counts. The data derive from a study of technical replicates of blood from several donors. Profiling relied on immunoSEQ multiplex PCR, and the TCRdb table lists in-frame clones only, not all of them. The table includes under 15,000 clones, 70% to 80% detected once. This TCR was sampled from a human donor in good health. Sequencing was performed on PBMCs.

The CDR3 spells CASSTTGGSGNTIYF. CDR3 in DNA: TGTGCCAGCAGCACCACAGGTGGCTCTGGAAACACCATATATTTT. The chain employs TRBV5-4 and TRBJ1-3; perhaps TRBD1 as D (5 bases). The length of the CDR3 is 15 residues. The germline V and J ends were trimmed by 4 bases and 0 bases, with 11 bases remaining between them. Germline CDR1 SGHNT, CDR2 YYREEE (reference sequence).